The rows below give T cell receptor beta chains drawn from one sample of a study of shared clonotypes between healthy human individuals. Generated by immunoSEQ multiplex PCR, the TCRdb table keeps only in-frame clones and is missing some. The sample consists of nearly 1,000,000 clones, around three quarters of them appearing once. The sequencing sample was made of memory CD4+ T cells sorted from blood. The receptors stem from a young man in good health. Both conserved end residues are part of each CDR3. The D gene is left open where the match is weak. Not all rows give a size; the values are once, few, many and, for expanded clones, a class.

>TRBV4-2|NA|TRBJ2-1|TRBD2
CASSQEVAGYYNEQFF
TGTGCCAGCAGCCAAGAAGTAGCGGGATATTACAATGAGCAGTTCTTC
>TRBV5-1|NA|TRBJ2-7|NA
CASTSGGGKSYEQYF
TGCGCCAGCACTTCGGGGGGCGGGAAATCCTACGAGCAGTACTTC
>TRBV7-9|few|TRBJ2-3|NA
CASSWVTDTQYF
TGTGCCAGCAGTTGGGTCACAGATACGCAGTATTTT
>TRBV30|NA|TRBJ1-1|NA
CAWSVLQGNTEAFF
TGTGCCTGGAGTGTACTCCAGGGGAACACTGAAGCTTTCTTT
>TRBV28|once|TRBJ1-2|NA
CASTPGQTNYGYTF
TGTGCCAGCACCCCGGGGCAGACCAACTATGGCTACACCTTC
>TRBV18|NA|TRBJ1-1|NA
CASSPRQGEAFF
TGTGCCAGCTCACCGCGCCAGGGGGAAGCTTTCTTT
>TRBV6-1|NA|TRBJ2-7|NA
CASSAQVSYEQYF
TGTGCCAGCAGTGCCCAGGTCTCCTACGAGCAGTACTTC
>TRBV30|NA|TRBJ1-2|TRBD1
CAWTGQGGNGYTF
TGTGCCTGGACAGGACAGGGCGGGAATGGCTACACCTTC
>TRBV20-1|few|TRBJ2-1|TRBD2
CSAFSGQRQFF
TGCAGTGCTTTTAGCGGGCAGCGGCAGTTCTTC
>TRBV10-3|NA|TRBJ2-2|TRBD2
CATTRRAGIDTGELFF
TGTGCCACGACACGGCGAGCGGGAATCGACACCGGGGAGCTGTTTTTT
>TRBV5-1|once|TRBJ2-3|TRBD2
CASSLSTSGGLSTDTQYF
TGCGCCAGCAGCTTATCTACTAGCGGGGGACTCAGCACAGATACGCAGTATTTT
>TRBV28|NA|TRBJ1-5|TRBD1
CASSFPGQGNQPQHF
TGTGCCAGCAGTTTTCCGGGACAGGGCAATCAGCCCCAGCATTTT
>TRBV5-4|NA|TRBJ2-7|TRBD1
CASSTGTVSYEQYF
TGTGCCAGCAGTACAGGGACAGTCTCCTACGAGCAGTACTTC
>TRBV9|NA|TRBJ1-1|TRBD1
CASSVAGTGAIEAFF
TGTGCCAGCAGCGTAGCGGGGACAGGGGCGATTGAAGCTTTCTTT
>TRBV10-3|few|TRBJ2-1|TRBD2
CAISEGRAGFSYNEQFF
TGTGCCATCAGTGAAGGACGAGCGGGGTTCTCCTACAATGAGCAGTTCTTC
>TRBV7-8|NA|TRBJ2-1|NA
CASSQGNTAYNEQFF
TGTGCCAGCAGCCAGGGGAATACAGCCTACAATGAGCAGTTCTTC
>TRBV9|NA|TRBJ2-6|NA
CASSVWGSGANVLTF
TGTGCCAGCAGCGTATGGGGGTCTGGGGCCAACGTCCTGACTTTC
>TRBV2|NA|TRBJ1-1|TRBD1
CASSSRTGGISEAFF
TGTGCCAGCAGCTCCAGGACAGGGGGCATTTCTGAAGCTTTCTTT
>TRBV19|NA|TRBJ2-2|TRBD2
CASSIGGGLAENTGELFF
TGTGCCAGTAGTATTGGGGGTGGACTAGCGGAGAACACCGGGGAGCTGTTTTTT
>TRBV5-5|NA|TRBJ1-1|TRBD1
CASSPWDRGRNTEAFF
TGTGCCAGCAGTCCCTGGGACAGGGGAAGGAACACTGAAGCTTTCTTT
>TRBV5-4|NA|TRBJ1-2|TRBD1
CASTDREGGYTF
TGTGCCAGCACAGACAGGGAGGGGGGCTACACCTTC
>TRBV6-6|NA|TRBJ2-4|NA
CASSLLTRGKNIQYF
TGTGCCAGCAGCCTACTTACTAGGGGCAAAAACATTCAGTACTTC
>TRBV27|NA|TRBJ2-1|NA
CASRTVYNEQFF
TGTGCCAGCAGGACAGTTTACAATGAGCAGTTCTTC